The clone carrying this TCR beta chain was recorded a few times. Its antigen is unknown. This specimen belongs to a study of T-cell memory formation after mild COVID-19. The wider study: The two donors had largely donor-specific TCR clusters.

TCRdb analysed the 5' RACE reads with MiXCR anew, one entry per CDR3 protein. This table has about half a million distinct CDR3 sequences, roughly 18% appearing once. Notes on the study in general: Of the contracting clones, CD4+ ones lay mainly in CM and EM, and CD8+ ones in EMRA. Later expanders leaned CD4+, whereas clones that contracted between day 15 and 85 were balanced CD4/CD8.

This receptor was identified in an adult woman who had mild COVID-19 (a few samples of this study predate the infection). Cell type and time point are not known. The sequenced material came from PBMCs or a T cell subset sorted from them (not recorded which).

Here the CDR3 DNA reads TGCAGTGCTAGGAGGTCAAATTCACCCCTCCACTTT. Its translation: CSARRSNSPLHF. The rearrangement joins TRBV20-1 to TRBJ1-6; D gene ambiguous. This CDR3 spans 12 amino acids. Germline V gives CDR1 DFQATT, CDR2 SNEGSKA (reference sequence). V shed 3 bases and J shed 7 bases, with 7 bases lying between them.